The clone carrying this TCR beta chain has only a few counts. Its antigen is as yet unknown. With 4 bases removed from V and 1 base from J, the gap between germline ends came to 17 bases. The CDR3 is 17 amino acids. Germline CDR1 SGHRS, CDR2 YFSETQ. TCRdb reprocessed the 5' RACE reads via MiXCR and lists one record per CDR3 protein. In the table there are about 270,000 distinct CDR3 sequences, more than 15% of which are singletons. The data were taken from a study of T-cell memory formation after mild COVID-19. Study-wide points: Of the contracting clones, CD4+ ones lay mainly in CM and EM, and CD8+ ones in EMRA. The SARS-CoV-2 specificity of second-wave clones reaching peak at day 37 remained unverified. Clones shrinking between day 15 and 85 showed a balanced CD4/CD8 split, and those that grew later tilted toward CD4+.

The genes are TRBV5-1 and TRBJ1-4; unclear D gene. This receptor was taken from a man younger than 35 who had mild COVID-19 (a few samples of this study predate the infection). Cell type and time point are not known. Sequenced material: PBMCs or a T cell subset sorted from them (not recorded which). In DNA form, the CDR3 reads TGCGCCAGCAGCCCGGGAGGCCGAATCCTAACTAATGAAAAACTGTTTTTT. Encoded protein: CASSPGGRILTNEKLFF.